The 30 T cell receptor beta chains in this list originate from one sample, sequenced in a study of blood T cell repertoires in COVID-19. Some clones are missing from TCRdb's copy, which holds only in-frame ones; the method was immunoSEQ multiplex PCR. The table lists more than 250,000 clones, 70% to 90% of them singletons. The sample consisted of PBMCs or T cells enriched from blood (not recorded which). Every receptor here comes from a man younger than 40 who had recovered from COVID-19.

J is TRBJ1-1 and V is TRBV5-1; 7 nucleotides agree with TRBD1. The CDR3 consists of 16 residues. Germline V gene sequence: CDR1 SGHRS, CDR2 YFSETQ. V lost 4 bases, J lost 2 bases, and 11 bases stayed unmatched. The CDR3: CASSLGQAKPNTEAFF. The CDR3 DNA reads TGCGCCAGCAGCCTCGGACAGGCCAAACCAAACACTGAAGCTTTCTTT.

This clone was observed a single time. The genes are TRBV7-8 and TRBJ2-7; TRBD2 matches 10 bases. Unmatched junction bases numbered 10, after V lost 8 bases and J lost 0 bases. CDR1 SGHVS and CDR2 FQNEAQ come from the germline V gene. The CDR3 covers 16 residues. CDR3 amino acids: CASATRRTSGSYEQYF. The CDR3 nucleotides read TGTGCCAGCGCCACCCGCAGGACTAGCGGCTCCTACGAGCAGTACTTC.

The CDR3 spells CASSGRGVPDTQYF. The CDR3 DNA reads TGCGCCAGCAGCGGGCGGGGGGTCCCAGATACGCAGTATTTT. The chain employs TRBV5-1 and TRBJ2-3, with 8 positions matching TRBD2. J lost 4 bases, V lost 4 bases, and 5 bases had no gene match. The CDR3 totals 14 residues. CDR1 and CDR2 from the germline V gene are SGHRS and YFSETQ.

The chain uses TRBV6-1 and TRBJ1-2; D is unclear. The CDR3 loop spans 16 amino acids. Germline V gives CDR1 MNHNS, CDR2 SASEGT. V was shortened by 4 bases and J by 0 bases, with 15 bases between the two germline ends. CDR3 sequence: CASSGSGEVSNYGYTF. CDR3 bases: TGTGCCAGCAGTGGCTCCGGGGAAGTCTCTAACTATGGCTACACCTTC.

The J gene is TRBJ1-2, the V gene TRBV9, with 9 bases lining up with TRBD1. This CDR3 spans 15 amino acids. Germline V gene lookup returns CDR1 SGDLS and CDR2 YYNGEE. After removal of 3 bases from V and 6 bases from J, the junction contained 9 bases not matched to a gene. CDR3: CASSEYRGPGDGYTF. CDR3 nucleotide sequence: TGTGCCAGCAGCGAGTACAGGGGGCCTGGCGATGGCTACACCTTC.

V is TRBV6-2 or TRBV6-3 and J is TRBJ1-1, with D tentatively TRBD1 (5 bases). The germline V gene encodes CDR1 MNHEY and CDR2 SVGEGT. V shed 6 bases and J shed 10 bases, with 27 bases lying between them. The CDR3 contains 16 residues. The DNA for the CDR3 is TGTGCCAGCAGCCGAACCGGGCCGCAGGGAGGAGGGCGAGCTTTCTTT. Its protein is CASSRTGPQGGGRAFF.

There are a few counts of this clone. The chain links TRBV7-2 to TRBJ2-7, with D perhaps TRBD1 (5 bases). This CDR3 comprises 14 residues. Germline assignment: CDR1 SGHTA and CDR2 FQGNSA. V was cut by 0 bases and J by 7 bases, with 13 bases left in between. This CDR3 is CASSLADRVGEQYF. CDR3 DNA: TGTGCCAGCAGCTTAGCTGACAGAGTGGGAGAGCAGTACTTC. Filled out from reference TRBV7-2 and TRBJ2-7, the complete variable domain reads GAGVSQSPSNKVTEKGKDVELRCDPISGHTALYWYRQSLGQGLEFLIYFQGNSAPDKSGLPSDRFSAERTGGSVSTLTIQRTQQEDSAVYLCASSLADRVGEQYFGPGTRLTVT.

V usage is TRBV7-6 and J usage is TRBJ2-3; 9 positions match TRBD2. V lost 4 bases to trimming and J lost 5 bases; unmatched junction nucleotides: 7. Per germline, CDR1 SGHVS and CDR2 FNYEAQ. The CDR3 has 15 residues. CDR3 region: CASSSLAGEEDTQYF. CDR3 nucleotides: TGTGCCAGCAGCTCGTTAGCGGGGGAGGAAGATACGCAGTATTTT. The variable domain in full, with the rest retrieved from reference TRBV7-6 and TRBJ2-3, is GAGVSQSPRYKVTKRGQDVALRCDPISGHVSLYWYRQALGQGPEFLTYFNYEAQQDKSGLPNDRFSAERPEGSISTLTIQRTEQRDSAMYRCASSSLAGEEDTQYFGPGTRLTVL.

The rearrangement uses TRBV7-6 and TRBJ1-1; D perhaps matches TRBD1 (5 bases). The CDR3 extends over 18 amino acids. Germline-derived CDR1 and CDR2 are SGHVS and FNYEAQ. The ends were cut back, 5 bases at V and 0 bases at J, with 22 bases in the middle. The CDR3 DNA is TGTGCCAGCAGCCCCGGCGTATGGGGGGAGGGTATGAACACTGAAGCTTTCTTT. It yields the protein CASSPGVWGEGMNTEAFF.

This CDR3 is CASSLGGGRQFF. CDR3 coding DNA: TGTGCCAGCAGCTTAGGCGGGGGGAGGCAGTTCTTC. This chain connects TRBV13 to TRBJ2-1, with 7 bases matching TRBD2. J was trimmed by 12 bases and V by 0 bases; bases with no gene match: 2. This CDR3 region has 12 residues. Per germline, CDR1 PRHDT and CDR2 FYEKMQ (reference sequence).

The genes are TRBV18 and TRBJ2-1; no reliable D call. V lost 5 bases, J lost 4 bases, and 12 bases lay in between. The CDR3 contains 14 residues. The germline gives CDR1 KGHSH, CDR2 LQKENI. In DNA form, the CDR3 reads TGTGCCAGCTCAGATCTGCAGGCATACAATGAGCAGTTCTTC. Encoded protein: CASSDLQAYNEQFF.

The J gene is TRBJ2-2, the V gene TRBV7-6; the D gene is possibly TRBD1 (5 bases). The CDR3 sequence is 15 residues long. V shed 1 base and J shed 2 bases, with 8 bases lying between them. Germline V gene sequence: CDR1 SGHVS, CDR2 FNYEAQ. CDR3 sequence: CASSLVRVNTGELFF. For the CDR3, the DNA is TGTGCCAGCAGCTTAGTCAGGGTTAACACCGGGGAGCTGTTTTTT. Together with reference TRBV7-6 and TRBJ2-2, the CDR3 gives the full variable domain: GAGVSQSPRYKVTKRGQDVALRCDPISGHVSLYWYRQALGQGPEFLTYFNYEAQQDKSGLPNDRFSAERPEGSISTLTIQRTEQRDSAMYRCASSLVRVNTGELFFGEGSRLTVL.

This clone was seen a single time. This chain connects TRBV5-4 to TRBJ2-2, with 8 positions matching TRBD2. CDR1 is SGHNT and CDR2 is YYREEE in the germline V gene (reference sequence). The V and J ends lost 2 bases and 1 base, in that order; junction bases with no gene match: 1. The CDR3 length is 15 residues. The CDR3 is CASSLSGGNTGELFF. CDR3 nucleotides: TGTGCCAGCAGCTTAAGCGGGGGGAACACCGGGGAGCTGTTTTTT.

The chain carries TRBV7-9 and TRBJ1-2, with 7 bases lining up with TRBD1. Germline CDR1 reads SEHNR; CDR2 reads FQNEAQ (reference sequence). The CDR3 runs to 15 residues. After removal of 3 bases from V and 0 bases from J, the junction contained 4 bases not matched to a gene. CDR3 sequence (DNA): TGTGCCAGCAGCTTTGGACAGGCGTCTAACTATGGCTACACCTTC. Translated, it gives CASSFGQASNYGYTF.

V and J are TRBV19 and TRBJ2-1; the match to TRBD1 covers 11 bases. Germline loops: CDR1 LNHDA, CDR2 SQIVND (reference sequence). This CDR3 comprises 18 residues. V dropped 5 bases and J dropped 0; count of bases not matched to a gene: 9. The CDR3: CASSPGTGGTSSYNEQFF. Here the CDR3 DNA reads TGTGCCAGTAGTCCCGGGACAGGGGGAACGAGCTCCTACAATGAGCAGTTCTTC.

J is TRBJ1-3 and V is TRBV18; D gene ambiguous. Germline V gene lookup returns CDR1 KGHSH and CDR2 LQKENI. The CDR3 runs to 17 residues. Trimming removed 3 bases from V and 0 bases from J, with 15 bases in between. CDR3 loop: CASSPTREGYSGNTIYF. CDR3 DNA sequence: TGTGCCAGCTCACCTACGAGGGAGGGTTACTCTGGAAACACCATATATTTT.

The genes are TRBV11-2 and TRBJ2-5, with 11 nucleotides matching TRBD2. CDR1 is SGHAT and CDR2 is FQNNGV in the germline V gene. V shed 1 base, J shed 5 bases, and the junction held 12 bases outside the gene matches. The CDR3 has 18 amino acids. CDR3 coding DNA: TGTGCCAGCAGCTTAGGAGGACTAGCGGGTAACCGGGGGGAGACCCAGTACTTC. Encoded protein: CASSLGGLAGNRGETQYF.

The chain links TRBV5-1 to TRBJ2-3; 11 positions agree with TRBD1. V trimming: 4 bases; J trimming: 2 bases; junction bases outside the gene matches: 3. The CDR3 covers 15 residues. Per germline, CDR1 SGHRS and CDR2 YFSETQ. For the CDR3, the DNA is TGCGCCAGCAGCCCCGGACAGGGGGCCACAGATACGCAGTATTTT. This encodes CASSPGQGATDTQYF. Full variable domain (outside the CDR3, taken from reference TRBV5-1 and TRBJ2-3): KAGVTQTPRYLIKTRGQQVTLSCSPISGHRSVSWYQQTPGQGLQFLFEYFSETQRNKGNFPGRFSGRQFSNSRSEMNVSTLELGDSALYLCASSPGQGATDTQYFGPGTRLTVL.

The chain recombines TRBV3-1 (or the pseudogene TRBV3-2) with TRBJ2-5; maybe TRBD2 (5 bases). The length of the CDR3 is 13 residues. V was pared by 5 bases and J by 4 bases, with 11 bases between. The germline V gene encodes CDR1 LGHDT and CDR2 YNNKEL (reference sequence). The CDR3 protein is CASSWRGRETQYF. The DNA for the CDR3 is TGTGCCAGCAGCTGGCGCGGGCGAGAGACCCAGTACTTC.

V usage is TRBV9 and J usage is TRBJ1-3, with 7 bases fitting TRBD1. The V gene's germline CDR1 is SGDLS and CDR2 YYNGEE. This CDR3 is 17 amino acids long. Unmatched junction bases numbered 6, after V lost 0 bases and J lost 0 bases. The CDR3 here is CASSVGGTANSGNTIYF. CDR3 bases: TGTGCCAGCAGCGTAGGTGGGACAGCTAACTCTGGAAACACCATATATTTT.

This chain uses TRBV9 with TRBJ2-2, with D uncertain. There are 14 residues in the CDR3. Germline CDR1 is SGDLS and CDR2 is YYNGEE. V shed 1 base and J shed 3 bases, with 7 bases lying between them. The CDR3 is CASSVRSDTGELFF. The CDR3 nucleotides read TGTGCCAGCAGCGTAAGAAGCGACACCGGGGAGCTGTTTTTT.

This chain links TRBV11-2 with TRBJ2-7; 8 bases are shared with TRBD1. Germline V gene lookup returns CDR1 SGHAT and CDR2 FQNNGV. This CDR3 region has 15 residues. After removal of 1 base from V and 5 bases from J, the junction contained 7 bases not matched to a gene. CDR3 nucleotide sequence: TGTGCCAGCAGCTTAGGCCTGGCAGGGGGCCACGAGCAGTACTTC. Protein product: CASSLGLAGGHEQYF.

Here the CDR3 DNA reads TGTGCCAGCAGCCAAGATGGAGCGATGGGGCTTCCTTATGGCTACACCTTC. It codes for CASSQDGAMGLPYGYTF. V is TRBV3-1 (or the pseudogene TRBV3-2) and J is TRBJ1-2, with D possibly being TRBD1 (5 bases). Germline lookup yields CDR1 LGHDT and CDR2 YNNKEL (reference sequence). V lost 0 bases to trimming and J lost 5 bases, with 19 bases between them. This CDR3 contains 17 residues.

The rearrangement uses TRBV5-4 and TRBJ1-2; 10 bases map to TRBD1. Trimming took 4 bases from V and 4 from J; bases not matched to a gene: 7. Germline CDR1 reads SGHNT; CDR2 reads YYREEE (reference sequence). This CDR3 region has 15 residues. The CDR3 region has the DNA TGTGCCAGCAGCCAGATCGGACAGGGGGTCTATGGCTACACCTTC. This sequence encodes CASSQIGQGVYGYTF.

The rearrangement links TRBV11-2 to TRBJ1-2; no definite D call. Trimming took 0 bases from V and 7 from J, leaving 9 bases between them. This CDR3 has 13 residues. From germline, CDR1 is SGHAT and CDR2 FQNNGV. CDR3 residues: CASSLDLTTGYTF. The CDR3 region has the DNA TGTGCCAGCAGCTTAGATCTCACTACTGGCTACACCTTC.

The chain is built from TRBV7-2 and TRBJ2-3; 13 bases fit TRBD2. Germline V CDR1 and CDR2: SGHTA, FQGNSA. The V gene end was trimmed by 5 bases and the J gene end by 6 bases; junction bases not matched to a gene: 5. CDR3 length equals 15 residues. This CDR3 is CASSRGTSGIDTQYF. CDR3 sequence (DNA): TGTGCCAGCAGCCGCGGGACTAGCGGGATTGATACGCAGTATTTT.

The rearrangement uses TRBV7-9 and TRBJ2-1, with 9 bases lining up with TRBD2. V was clipped by 4 bases and J by 5 bases; unmatched bases: 12. The CDR3 runs to 17 residues. In germline, CDR1 is SEHNR, CDR2 FQNEAQ (reference sequence). Here the CDR3 reads CASSYLSGVAGDNEQFF. CDR3 coding DNA: TGTGCCAGCAGCTACCTCTCCGGGGTAGCGGGGGACAATGAGCAGTTCTTC.

V and J are TRBV19 and TRBJ2-3; 7 bases agree with TRBD2. The CDR3 totals 15 residues. After removal of 2 bases from V and 1 base from J, the junction contained 3 bases not matched to a gene. From germline, CDR1 is LNHDA and CDR2 SQIVND (reference sequence). CDR3 nucleotides: TGTGCCAGTAGTATATTGGGGGGGGGCACAGATACGCAGTATTTT. The encoded protein is CASSILGGGTDTQYF.

This sequence joins TRBV7-9 and TRBJ1-2, with 7 bases that match TRBD1. The germline CDR1 and CDR2 sequences are SEHNR and FQNEAQ (reference sequence). V shed 10 bases and J 0 bases; nucleotides not matched to a gene: 14. This CDR3 has 16 amino acids. Here the CDR3 reads CATRGDSHASNYGYTF. The CDR3 nucleotides read TGTGCCACCCGAGGGGACAGCCATGCTTCTAACTATGGCTACACCTTC.

The chain recombines TRBV11-2 with TRBJ2-1; D is unresolved. CDR1 is SGHAT and CDR2 is FQNNGV in the germline V gene. Between the trimmed V and J ends, which lost 1 base and 1 base, there was a span of 8 bases. CDR3 size: 15 residues. The CDR3: CASSLGARSYNEQFF. DNA of the CDR3: TGTGCCAGCAGCTTAGGGGCCAGATCCTACAATGAGCAGTTCTTC.